This T cell receptor (beta chain) was found in a study of blood T cell repertoires in COVID-19. Whole-study context: Samples came from the United States, Italy and Spain, spanning acute and convalescent COVID-19. T cells, B-cell-depleted T cells, or PBMCs supplied cDNA or gDNA.

Profiled with immunoSEQ multiplex PCR; TCRdb holds only in-frame clones, not every one. The data hold more than 75,000 clones, with more than 65% observed a single time. Per germline, CDR1 LGHDT and CDR2 YNNKEL (reference sequence). V was trimmed by 4 bases and J by 5 bases, leaving 20 bases between them. There are 17 residues in the CDR3. Material: peripheral blood. V is TRBV3-1 (or the pseudogene TRBV3-2) and J is TRBJ1-4; D is undetermined. This receptor was obtained from a man aged 55 to 70 with acute or convalescent COVID-19. This CDR3 reads CASSLRGSRGWNEKLFF. The CDR3 coding sequence is TGTGCCAGCAGCCTCCGTGGTTCCCGCGGCTGGAATGAAAAACTGTTTTTT.